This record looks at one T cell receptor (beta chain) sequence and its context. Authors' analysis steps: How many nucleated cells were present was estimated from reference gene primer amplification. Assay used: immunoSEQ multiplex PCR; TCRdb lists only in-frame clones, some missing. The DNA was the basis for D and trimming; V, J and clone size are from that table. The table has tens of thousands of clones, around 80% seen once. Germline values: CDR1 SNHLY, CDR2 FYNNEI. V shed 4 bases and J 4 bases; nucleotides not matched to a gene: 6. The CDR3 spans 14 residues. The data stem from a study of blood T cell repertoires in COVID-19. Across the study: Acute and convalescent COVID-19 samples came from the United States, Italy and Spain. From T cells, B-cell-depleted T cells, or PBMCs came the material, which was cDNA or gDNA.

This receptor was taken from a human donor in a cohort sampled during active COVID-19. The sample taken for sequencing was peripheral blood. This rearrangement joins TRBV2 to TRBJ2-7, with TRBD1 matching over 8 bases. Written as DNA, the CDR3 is TGTGCCAGCAGTGGACCGGGACAGGCGTACGAGCAGTACTTC. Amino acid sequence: CASSGPGQAYEQYF.